This T cell receptor beta chain was captured in a study of blood T cells in healthy people across ages. On this clonotype: Its cognate antigen is unknown.

Alongside a J-beta primer mix, a sample-barcoded 5' primer served in a second PCR lasting about 7 to 11 cycles. TCRdb reprocessed the 5' RACE reads with MiXCR, giving one entry per CDR3 protein. The repertoire holds some 1.6 million distinct CDR3 sequences, 34% seen once, with approximately 10% in the top ten. Whole-study findings and limits: In older individuals, TCR beta diversity per million T cells was lower, falling roughly linearly with age.

The CDR3 covers 14 residues. Deletions cut 0 bases from V and 8 bases from J, with 11 bases between. Germline CDR1 reads ENHRY; CDR2 reads SYGVKD. This chain joins TRBV10-3 and TRBJ2-1, with D tentatively TRBD2 (5 bases). The sequence was obtained from a woman aged 25 to 39 in good health. The sequenced sample consisted of blood. The CDR3 region is CAISESLAGDEQFF. The CDR3 DNA sequence: TGTGCCATCAGTGAGTCGCTAGCTGGGGATGAGCAGTTCTTC.